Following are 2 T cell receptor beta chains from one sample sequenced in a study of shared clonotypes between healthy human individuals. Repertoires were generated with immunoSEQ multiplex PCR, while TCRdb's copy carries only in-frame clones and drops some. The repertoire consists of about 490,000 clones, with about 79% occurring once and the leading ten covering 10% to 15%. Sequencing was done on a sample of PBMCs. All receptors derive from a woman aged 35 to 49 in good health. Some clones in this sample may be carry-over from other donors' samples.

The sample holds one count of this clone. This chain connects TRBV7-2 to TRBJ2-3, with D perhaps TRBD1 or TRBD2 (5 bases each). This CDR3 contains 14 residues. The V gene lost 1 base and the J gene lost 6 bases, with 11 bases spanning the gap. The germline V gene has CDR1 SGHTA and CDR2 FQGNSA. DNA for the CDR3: TGTGCCAGCAGCTTAGATGGGGGAGATGATACGCAGTATTTT. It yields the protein CASSLDGGDDTQYF.

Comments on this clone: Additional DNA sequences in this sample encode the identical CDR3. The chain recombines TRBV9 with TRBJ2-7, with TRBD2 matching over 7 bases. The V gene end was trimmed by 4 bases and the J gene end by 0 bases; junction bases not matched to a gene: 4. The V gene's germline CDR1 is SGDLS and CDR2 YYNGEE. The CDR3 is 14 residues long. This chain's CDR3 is CASSPRDYSYEQYF. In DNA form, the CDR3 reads TGTGCCAGCAGCCCCCGGGACTACTCCTACGAGCAGTACTTC.